The rows below give T cell receptor beta chains drawn from one sample of a study of blood T cell repertoires in COVID-19. Clones were sequenced by immunoSEQ multiplex PCR, and TCRdb holds only the in-frame ones, with some missing. The repertoire consists of around 480,000 clones, with 70% to 90% occurring once and the leading ten covering roughly 12%. The sequenced sample consisted of peripheral blood. These receptors were obtained from a woman aged 45-60 years with COVID-19, enrolled during active disease. Each CDR3 is given with its conserved first and last residue. D genes are given only for firm matches. Only part of the rows carry a size: once, few, many, or a class if the clone is expanded.

CDR3 protein	CDR3 DNA	D gene	J gene	V gene	clone size
CASRGQANTEAFF	TGTGCCAGCAGGGGACAGGCGAACACTGAAGCTTTCTTT	TRBD1	TRBJ1-1	TRBV12-3/TRBV12-4	-
CASSGRGPGQIETQYF	TGTGCCAGCAGCGGAAGGGGGCCGGGACAGATAGAGACCCAGTACTTC	TRBD1	TRBJ2-5	TRBV9	-
CATHLAGDTGELFF	TGTGCCACACATCTAGCGGGGGACACCGGGGAGCTGTTTTTT	TRBD2	TRBJ2-2	TRBV6-1	-
CASSTFRDEQYF	TGTGCCAGCTCTACCTTCCGTGACGAGCAGTACTTC	-	TRBJ2-7	TRBV6-5	-
CSVEPGGAGSTDTQYF	TGCAGCGTTGAACCAGGGGGCGCGGGTAGCACAGATACGCAGTATTTT	TRBD1	TRBJ2-3	TRBV29-1	-
CASSESTGSHTEAFF	TGCGCCAGCAGTGAGTCGACGGGTTCTCACACTGAAGCTTTCTTT	-	TRBJ1-1	TRBV10-1	once
CASSLERDYEQYF	TGTGCCAGCAGCTTAGAACGGGACTACGAGCAGTACTTC	-	TRBJ2-7	TRBV7-9	few
CASREQVQPQHF	TGTGCCAGCAGGGAACAGGTTCAGCCCCAGCATTTT	-	TRBJ1-5	TRBV28	-
CASPDRGYQPQHF	TGTGCCAGTCCGGACAGGGGGTACCAGCCCCAGCATTTT	TRBD1	TRBJ1-5	TRBV6-5	-
CAIRPGGTEVYGYTF	TGTGCCATCAGGCCCGGGGGAACAGAAGTTTATGGCTACACCTTC	-	TRBJ1-2	TRBV10-3	-
CASSALLDRVVNTQYF	TGTGCCAGCAGCGCGCTCCTTGACAGGGTGGTAAATACGCAGTATTTT	TRBD1	TRBJ2-3	TRBV9	-
CASSLEPGGDEKLFF	TGCGCCAGCAGCTTGGAACCCGGTGGAGATGAAAAACTGTTTTTT	-	TRBJ1-4	TRBV5-1	-
CSVEQGPYEQYF	TGCAGCGTTGAACAGGGGCCCTACGAGCAGTACTTC	-	TRBJ2-7	TRBV29-1	-
CASSITGANYGYTF	TGTGCCAGTAGTATAACAGGGGCGAACTATGGCTACACCTTC	TRBD1	TRBJ1-2	TRBV19	-
CASSIATGDQPQHF	TGTGCCAGTAGTATAGCGACAGGAGATCAGCCCCAGCATTTT	-	TRBJ1-5	TRBV19	-
CASSLEVRTGNTEAFF	TGCGCCAGCAGCTTGGAGGTCCGGACGGGAAACACTGAAGCTTTCTTT	-	TRBJ1-1	TRBV5-1	-
CASPGGSTDTQYF	TGTGCCTCCCCGGGGGGGAGCACAGATACGCAGTATTTT	TRBD2	TRBJ2-3	TRBV30	-
CASSLTGTGDSPLHF	TGTGCCAGCTCACTTACCGGGACAGGGGATTCACCCCTCCACTTT	TRBD1	TRBJ1-6	TRBV18	-
CASSIVGLALNEQFF	TGTGCCAGTAGTATAGTGGGACTAGCCCTAAATGAGCAGTTCTTC	TRBD2	TRBJ2-1	TRBV19	-
CASSSGTSSYEQYF	TGTGCCAGCAGCTCCGGGACTAGCAGCTACGAGCAGTACTTC	TRBD2	TRBJ2-7	TRBV5-8	-
CASRSGYYEQYF	TGTGCCAGCAGATCGGGTTACTACGAGCAGTACTTC	-	TRBJ2-7	TRBV5-6	few
CASSLERGTPYEQYF	TGTGCCAGCAGCTTGGAGCGGGGGACACCCTACGAGCAGTACTTC	TRBD2	TRBJ2-7	TRBV5-5	-
CATDLQGSPQPQHF	TGTGCCACGGATCTACAGGGTAGCCCGCAGCCCCAGCATTTT	-	TRBJ1-5	TRBV19	-
CASSQVPWRNEQFF	TGCGCCAGCAGCCAAGTTCCCTGGCGGAATGAGCAGTTCTTC	-	TRBJ2-1	TRBV4-1	-
CASSTILAGTYNEQFF	TGTGCCAGCAGTACAATATTAGCGGGGACCTACAATGAGCAGTTCTTC	TRBD2	TRBJ2-1	TRBV6-2/TRBV6-3	-
CASSEQGRRDQPQHF	TGTGCCAGCAGTGAACAGGGCAGGCGAGATCAGCCCCAGCATTTT	-	TRBJ1-5	TRBV6-1	-
CASSLGSRAEQYF	TGTGCCAGCAGCTTGGGGTCCAGGGCCGAGCAGTACTTC	-	TRBJ2-7	TRBV5-6	-
CASGLRDNSFTDTQYF	TGTGCTAGTGGCCTCCGGGACAACTCTTTCACAGATACGCAGTATTTT	-	TRBJ2-3	TRBV12-5	-
CASSLSRRNTEAFF	TGTGCCAGCAGTTTATCCCGTCGGAACACTGAAGCTTTCTTT	-	TRBJ1-1	TRBV27	-
CASSLYAGPEDEKLFF	TGTGCCAGCAGCCTCTACGCGGGCCCAGAGGATGAAAAACTGTTTTTT	-	TRBJ1-4	TRBV7-9	-
CASSEYEVQNEKLFF	TGTGCCAGCAGTGAATACGAAGTACAGAATGAAAAACTGTTTTTT	-	TRBJ1-4	TRBV6-1	-
CASSLEEGARSPLHF	TGCGCCAGCAGCTTGGAGGAGGGGGCGAGATCACCCCTCCACTTT	TRBD1	TRBJ1-6	TRBV5-1	-
CASSTPGTGDFKAFF	TGTGCCAGCAGCACCCCCGGGACAGGGGACTTCAAAGCTTTCTTT	TRBD1	TRBJ1-1	TRBV3-1/TRBV3-2	-
CASSEAASNQPQHF	TGTGCCAGCAGTGAGGCAGCTAGCAATCAGCCCCAGCATTTT	-	TRBJ1-5	TRBV3-1/TRBV3-2	-
CASSSGQAKNIQYF	TGTGCCAGCAGTTCCGGACAGGCCAAAAACATTCAGTACTTC	-	TRBJ2-4	TRBV5-8	-
CSASAQRGEAFF	TGCAGTGCTAGTGCCCAGCGGGGTGAAGCTTTCTTT	-	TRBJ1-1	TRBV20-1	-
CASSEASGSTDTQYF	TGTGCCAGCAGTGAGGCTAGCGGAAGCACAGATACGCAGTATTTT	TRBD2	TRBJ2-3	TRBV2	-
CASSNPARGEQYF	TGTGCCAGCAGTAATCCTGCCCGGGGCGAGCAGTACTTC	-	TRBJ2-7	TRBV6-6	-
CASSPRGNYGYTF	TGTGCCAGCAGTCCCAGGGGGAACTATGGCTACACCTTC	TRBD1	TRBJ1-2	TRBV3-1/TRBV3-2	-
CASSTVNEAFF	TGTGCCAGTAGCACAGTCAATGAAGCTTTCTTT	-	TRBJ1-1	TRBV19	once
CASSLTYSNQPQHF	TGTGCCAGCAGTCTCACTTATAGCAATCAGCCCCAGCATTTT	-	TRBJ1-5	TRBV6-5	once
CASSEVGFRGSFDSNQPQHF	TGTGCCAGCAGTGAAGTGGGGTTCAGAGGGAGTTTTGATAGCAATCAGCCCCAGCATTTT	-	TRBJ1-5	TRBV6-1	once
CATSDLLGANGYTF	TGTGCCACCAGTGACCTCCTGGGGGCGAATGGCTACACCTTC	-	TRBJ1-2	TRBV24-1	-
CASSLTVMNTEAFF	TGTGCCAGCAGCTTGACGGTAATGAACACTGAAGCTTTCTTT	-	TRBJ1-1	TRBV5-4	-
CASRKDGNSNQPQHF	TGTGCCAGCAGGAAGGACGGGAATAGCAATCAGCCCCAGCATTTT	-	TRBJ1-5	TRBV6-5	-
CACQLGGSDTQYF	TGTGCCTGCCAACTAGGGGGATCAGATACGCAGTATTTT	-	TRBJ2-3	TRBV12-3/TRBV12-4	-
CASGLAGSSRQYF	TGTGCCAGCGGACTAGCGGGGTCTTCAAGGCAGTATTTT	TRBD2	TRBJ2-3	TRBV11-3	-
CASSLIGTAAPLHF	TGTGCCAGCAGCTTGATCGGGACAGCGGCACCCCTCCACTTT	TRBD1	TRBJ1-6	TRBV5-4	-
CASSSSGTRQGNIQYF	TGCGCCAGCAGCAGTTCCGGGACAAGGCAGGGGAACATTCAGTACTTC	-	TRBJ2-4	TRBV5-1	-